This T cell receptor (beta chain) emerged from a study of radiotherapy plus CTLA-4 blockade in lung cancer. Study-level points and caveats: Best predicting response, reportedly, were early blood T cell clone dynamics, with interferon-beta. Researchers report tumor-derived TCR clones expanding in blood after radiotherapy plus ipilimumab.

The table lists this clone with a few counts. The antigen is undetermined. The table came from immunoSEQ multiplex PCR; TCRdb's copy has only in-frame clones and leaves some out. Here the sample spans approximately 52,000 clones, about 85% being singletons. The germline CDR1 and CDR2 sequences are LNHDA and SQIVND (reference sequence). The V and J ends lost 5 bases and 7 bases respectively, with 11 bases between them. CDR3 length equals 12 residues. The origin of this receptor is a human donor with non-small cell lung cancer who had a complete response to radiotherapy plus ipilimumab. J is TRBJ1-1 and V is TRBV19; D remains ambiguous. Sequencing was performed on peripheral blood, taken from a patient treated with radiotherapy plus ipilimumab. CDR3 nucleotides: TGTGCCAGTAGTTCGCGGAGTTATGAAGCTTTCTTT. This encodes CASSSRSYEAFF. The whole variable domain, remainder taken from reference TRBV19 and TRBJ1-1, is DGGITQSPKYLFRKEGQNVTLSCEQNLNHDAMYWYRQDPGQGLRLIYYSQIVNDFQKGDIAEGYSVSREKKESFPLTVTSAQKNPTAFYLCASSSRSYEAFFGQGTRLTVV.